The present T cell receptor (beta chain) was sequenced within a study of T cell clonality in common variable immunodeficiency. Study-level findings and limits: CVID subjects had higher TCRbeta clonality than healthy controls, most marked in about a third. Common variable immunodeficiency TCR beta sequences reportedly had fewer deletions and N-nucleotide insertions.

Heparinized whole blood, roughly 5 to 8.5 ml, came from each donor. In this sample, this clone turned up a few times. Its antigen is undetermined. The CDR3 goes on 3 residues after the read ends, and that part is filled in from the germline J gene. The V end lost 4 bases, the J end lost 7 bases, and 10 bases lay between the germline ends. This CDR3 is 12 amino acids long. In germline, CDR1 is SGHTA, CDR2 FQGNSA. TCRdb keeps only in-frame clones here, not all; method: immunoSEQ multiplex PCR. Recorded here are some 25,000 clones, with no singletons, and the ten leading clones hold around 9%. The receptor was derived from a human donor with common variable immunodeficiency. The chain joins TRBV7-2 to TRBJ1-1, with TRBD1 as a possible D gene (6 bases). Specimen: peripheral blood mononuclear cells. The CDR3 reads CASSSQGFEAFF. The sequenced part of the CDR3 DNA is TGTGCCAGCAGCTCACAGGGATTTGAA. Full variable domain (missing parts from reference TRBV7-2 and TRBJ1-1): GAGVSQSPSNKVTEKGKDVELRCDPISGHTALYWYRQSLGQGLEFLIYFQGNSAPDKSGLPSDRFSAERTGGSVSTLTIQRTQQEDSAVYLCASSSQGFEAFFGQGTRLTVV.